This record looks at one T cell receptor (beta chain) sequence and its context. The data were obtained in a study of blood T cell repertoires in COVID-19. Study-wide context: T cells, B-cell-depleted T cells, or PBMCs supplied cDNA or gDNA.

The CDR3 loop spans 13 amino acids. V was trimmed by 6 bases and J by 7 bases, leaving 13 bases between them. CDR1 and CDR2 from the germline V gene are MNHEY and SVGAGI. Sequencing was performed with immunoSEQ multiplex PCR; in TCRdb, only in-frame clones are kept and a portion is missing. The sample includes 55,000 to 85,000 clones, 88% of them seen just once. The sequenced sample consisted of peripheral blood. The chain carries TRBV6-5 and TRBJ1-5; no clear D. The source is a human donor in a cohort sampled during active COVID-19. CDR3 residues: CASRAGGHQPQHF. The CDR3, as DNA: TGTGCCAGCAGGGCGGGAGGGCACCAGCCCCAGCATTTT.